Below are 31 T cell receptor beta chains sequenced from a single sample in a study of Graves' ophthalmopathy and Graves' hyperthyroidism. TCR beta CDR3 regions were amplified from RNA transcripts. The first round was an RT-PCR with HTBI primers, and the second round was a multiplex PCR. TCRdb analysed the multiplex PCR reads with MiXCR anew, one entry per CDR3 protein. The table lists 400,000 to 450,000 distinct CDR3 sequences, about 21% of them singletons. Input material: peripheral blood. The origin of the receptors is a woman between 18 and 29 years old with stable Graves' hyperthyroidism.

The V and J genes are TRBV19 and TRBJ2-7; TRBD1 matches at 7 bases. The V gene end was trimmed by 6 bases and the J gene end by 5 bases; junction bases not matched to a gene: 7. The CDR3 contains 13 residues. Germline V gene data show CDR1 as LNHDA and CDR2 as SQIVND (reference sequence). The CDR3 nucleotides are TGTGCCAGTAGGCCGACAGGGTTCAACGAGCAGTACTTC. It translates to CASRPTGFNEQYF.

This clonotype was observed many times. CDR3 DNA sequence: TGCAGCGTCGTCCCCGCCAAAAACATTCAGTACTTC. Protein: CSVVPAKNIQYF. V usage is TRBV29-1 and J usage is TRBJ2-4; D is unclear. The ends were cut back, 6 bases at V and 1 base at J, with 7 bases in the middle. CDR1 SQVTM and CDR2 ANQGSEA come from the germline V gene. The CDR3 runs 12 residues.

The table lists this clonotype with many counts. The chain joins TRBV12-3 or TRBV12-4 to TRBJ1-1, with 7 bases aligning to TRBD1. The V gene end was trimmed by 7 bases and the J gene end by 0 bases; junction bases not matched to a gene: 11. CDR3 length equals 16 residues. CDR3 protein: CASTRRGGSMNTEAFF. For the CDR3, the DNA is TGTGCCAGCACCCGCCGAGGGGGCAGCATGAACACTGAAGCTTTCTTT.

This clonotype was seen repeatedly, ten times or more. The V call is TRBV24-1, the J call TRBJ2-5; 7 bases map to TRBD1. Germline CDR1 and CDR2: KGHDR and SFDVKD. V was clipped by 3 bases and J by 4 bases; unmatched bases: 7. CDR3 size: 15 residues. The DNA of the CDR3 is TGTGCCACCAGTGATGCTAGACAGGGCCCAGAGACCCAGTACTTC. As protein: CATSDARQGPETQYF.

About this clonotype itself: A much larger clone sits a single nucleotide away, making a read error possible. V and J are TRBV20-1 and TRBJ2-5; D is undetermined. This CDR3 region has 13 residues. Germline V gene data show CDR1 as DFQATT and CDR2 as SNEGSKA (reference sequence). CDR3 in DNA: TGCAGTGCTGAGACATCAGCTCAAGATACCCAGTACTTC. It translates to CSAETSAQDTQYF.

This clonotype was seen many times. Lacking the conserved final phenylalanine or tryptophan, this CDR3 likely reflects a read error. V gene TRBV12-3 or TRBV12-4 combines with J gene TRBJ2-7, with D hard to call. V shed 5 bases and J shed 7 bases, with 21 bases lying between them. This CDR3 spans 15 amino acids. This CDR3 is CASSPPPGRQVEQYL. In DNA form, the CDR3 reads TGTGCCAGCAGTCCGCCCCCCGGGCGGCAGGTGGAGCAGTACCTC.

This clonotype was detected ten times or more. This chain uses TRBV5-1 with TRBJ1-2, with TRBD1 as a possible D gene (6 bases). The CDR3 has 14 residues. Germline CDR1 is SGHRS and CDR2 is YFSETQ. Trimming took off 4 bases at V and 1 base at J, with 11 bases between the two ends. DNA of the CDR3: TGCGCCAGCAGCCTAGACAGGCTTAACTATGGCTACACCTTC. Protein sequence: CASSLDRLNYGYTF.

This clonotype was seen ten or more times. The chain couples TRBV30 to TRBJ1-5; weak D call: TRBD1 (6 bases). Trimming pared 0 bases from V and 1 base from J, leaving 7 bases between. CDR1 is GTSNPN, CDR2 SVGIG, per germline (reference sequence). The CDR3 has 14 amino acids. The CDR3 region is CAWSVGTSNQPQHF. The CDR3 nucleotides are TGTGCCTGGAGTGTAGGGACAAGCAATCAGCCCCAGCATTTT.

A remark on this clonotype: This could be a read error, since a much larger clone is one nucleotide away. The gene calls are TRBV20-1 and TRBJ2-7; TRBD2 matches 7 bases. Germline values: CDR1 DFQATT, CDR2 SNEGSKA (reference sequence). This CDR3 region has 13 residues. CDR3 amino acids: CCAPTGTTYEQYF. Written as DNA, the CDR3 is TGCTGTGCACCCACCGGGACTACCTACGAGCAGTACTTC.

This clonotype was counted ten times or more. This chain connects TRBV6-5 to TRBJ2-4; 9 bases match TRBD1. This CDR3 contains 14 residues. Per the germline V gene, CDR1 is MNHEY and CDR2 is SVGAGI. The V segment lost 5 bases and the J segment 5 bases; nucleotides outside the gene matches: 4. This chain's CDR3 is CASSHRTGENIQYF. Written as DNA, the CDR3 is TGTGCCAGCAGTCACAGGACAGGGGAAAACATTCAGTACTTC.

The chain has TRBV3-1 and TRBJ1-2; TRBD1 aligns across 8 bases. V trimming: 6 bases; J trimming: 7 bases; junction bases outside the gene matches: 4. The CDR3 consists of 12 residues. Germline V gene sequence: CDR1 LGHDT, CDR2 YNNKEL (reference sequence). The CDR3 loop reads CASSRTGTGYTF. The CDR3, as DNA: TGTGCCAGCAGTCGGACAGGGACTGGCTACACCTTC.

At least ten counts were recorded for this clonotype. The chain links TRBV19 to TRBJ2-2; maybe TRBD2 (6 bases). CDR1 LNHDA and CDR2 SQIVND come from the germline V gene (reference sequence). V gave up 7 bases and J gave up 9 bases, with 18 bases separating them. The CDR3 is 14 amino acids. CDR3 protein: CASTELARYRELFF. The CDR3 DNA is TGTGCCAGTACCGAACTAGCCCGGTACCGGGAGCTGTTTTTT.

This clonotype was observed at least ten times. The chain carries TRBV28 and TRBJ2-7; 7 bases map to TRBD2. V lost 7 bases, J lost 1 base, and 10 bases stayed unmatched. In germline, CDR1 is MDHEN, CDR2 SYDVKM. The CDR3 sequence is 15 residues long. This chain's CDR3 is CASTDSGTTSYEQYF. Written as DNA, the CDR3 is TGTGCCAGCACCGATTCCGGGACTACGTCCTACGAGCAGTACTTC.

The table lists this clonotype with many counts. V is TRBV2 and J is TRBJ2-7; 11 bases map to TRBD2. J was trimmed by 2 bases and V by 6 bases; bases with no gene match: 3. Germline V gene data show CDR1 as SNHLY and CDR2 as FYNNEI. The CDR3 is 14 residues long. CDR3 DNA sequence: TGTGCCAGCAGAACTAGCGGGAGTACCTACGAGCAGTACTTC. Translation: CASRTSGSTYEQYF.

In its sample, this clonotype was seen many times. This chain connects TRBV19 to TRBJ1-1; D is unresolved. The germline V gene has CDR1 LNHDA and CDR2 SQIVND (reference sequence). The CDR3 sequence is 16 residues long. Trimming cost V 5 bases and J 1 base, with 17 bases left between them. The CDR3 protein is CASSGLPGQQNTEAFF. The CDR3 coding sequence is TGTGCCAGTAGTGGCCTACCGGGTCAGCAGAACACTGAAGCTTTCTTT.

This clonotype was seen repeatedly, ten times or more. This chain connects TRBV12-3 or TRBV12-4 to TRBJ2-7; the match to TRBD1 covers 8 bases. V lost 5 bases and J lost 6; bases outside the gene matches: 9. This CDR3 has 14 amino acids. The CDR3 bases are TGTGCCAGCAGTCCAGGGACAGGATACTCCGAGCAGTACTTC. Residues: CASSPGTGYSEQYF.

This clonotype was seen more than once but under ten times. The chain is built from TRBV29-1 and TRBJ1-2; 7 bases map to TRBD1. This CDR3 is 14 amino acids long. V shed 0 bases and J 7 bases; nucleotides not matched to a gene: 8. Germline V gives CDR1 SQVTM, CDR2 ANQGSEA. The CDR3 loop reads CSVEDLDRRSGYTF. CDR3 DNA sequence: TGCAGCGTTGAAGATCTGGACAGGAGATCTGGCTACACCTTC.

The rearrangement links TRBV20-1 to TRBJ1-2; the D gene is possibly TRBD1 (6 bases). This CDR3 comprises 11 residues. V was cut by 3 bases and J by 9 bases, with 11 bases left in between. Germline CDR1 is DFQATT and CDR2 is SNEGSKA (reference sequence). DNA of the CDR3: TGCAGTGCTAGGACAGGCCAGAGCTACACCTTC. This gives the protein CSARTGQSYTF.

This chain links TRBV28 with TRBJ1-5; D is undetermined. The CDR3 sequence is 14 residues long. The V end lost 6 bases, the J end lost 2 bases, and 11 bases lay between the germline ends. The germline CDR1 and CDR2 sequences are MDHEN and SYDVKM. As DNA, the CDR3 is TGTGCCAGCAGGGGCCCTGGGGGCAATCAGCCCCAGCATTTT. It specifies CASRGPGGNQPQHF.

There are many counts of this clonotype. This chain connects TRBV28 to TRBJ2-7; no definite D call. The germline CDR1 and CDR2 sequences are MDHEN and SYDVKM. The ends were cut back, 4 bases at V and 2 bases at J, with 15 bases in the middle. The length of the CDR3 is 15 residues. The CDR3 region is CASSSPPPITYEQYF. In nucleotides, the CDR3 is TGTGCCAGCAGTTCTCCCCCCCCGATAACCTACGAGCAGTACTTC.

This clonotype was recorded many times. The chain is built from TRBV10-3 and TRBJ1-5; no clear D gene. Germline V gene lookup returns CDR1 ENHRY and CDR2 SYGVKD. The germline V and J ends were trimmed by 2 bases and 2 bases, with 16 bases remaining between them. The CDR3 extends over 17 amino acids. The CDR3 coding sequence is TGTGCCATCAGTGAGACCCCCCGTCCAGTGGGCAATCAGCCCCAGCATTTT. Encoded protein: CAISETPRPVGNQPQHF.

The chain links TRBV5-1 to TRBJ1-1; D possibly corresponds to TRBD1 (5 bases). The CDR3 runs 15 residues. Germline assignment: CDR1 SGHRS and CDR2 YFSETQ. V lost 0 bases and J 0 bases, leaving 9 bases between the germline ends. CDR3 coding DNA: TGCGCCAGCAGCTTGGGTACGACAGTGAACACTGAAGCTTTCTTT. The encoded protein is CASSLGTTVNTEAFF.

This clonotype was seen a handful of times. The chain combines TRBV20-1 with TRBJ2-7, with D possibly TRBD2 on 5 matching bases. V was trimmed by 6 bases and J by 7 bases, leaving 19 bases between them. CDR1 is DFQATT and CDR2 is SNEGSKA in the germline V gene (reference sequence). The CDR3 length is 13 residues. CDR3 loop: CSAPLGLQREQYF. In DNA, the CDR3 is TGCAGTGCCCCCCTCGGGCTCCAGCGGGAGCAGTACTTC.

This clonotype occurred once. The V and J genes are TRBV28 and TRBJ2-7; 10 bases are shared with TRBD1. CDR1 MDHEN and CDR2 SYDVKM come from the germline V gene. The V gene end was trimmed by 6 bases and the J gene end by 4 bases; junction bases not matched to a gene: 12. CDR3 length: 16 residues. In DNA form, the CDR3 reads TGTGCCAGCAGCCGGGGTCTAGACAGGGGGCTGTACGAGCAGTACTTC. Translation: CASSRGLDRGLYEQYF.

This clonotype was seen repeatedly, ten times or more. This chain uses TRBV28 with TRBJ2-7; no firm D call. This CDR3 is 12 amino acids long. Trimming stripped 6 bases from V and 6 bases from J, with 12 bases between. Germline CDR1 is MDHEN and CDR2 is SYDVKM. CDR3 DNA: TGTGCCAGCAGCCCGCTTACGGGCGAGCAGTACTTC. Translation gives CASSPLTGEQYF.

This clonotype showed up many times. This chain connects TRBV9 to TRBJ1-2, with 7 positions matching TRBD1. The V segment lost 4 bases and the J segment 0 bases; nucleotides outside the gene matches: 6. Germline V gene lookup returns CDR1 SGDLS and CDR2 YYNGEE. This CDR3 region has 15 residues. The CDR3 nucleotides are TGTGCCAGCAGCCGTGGACAGGACGCTAACTATGGCTACACCTTC. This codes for CASSRGQDANYGYTF.

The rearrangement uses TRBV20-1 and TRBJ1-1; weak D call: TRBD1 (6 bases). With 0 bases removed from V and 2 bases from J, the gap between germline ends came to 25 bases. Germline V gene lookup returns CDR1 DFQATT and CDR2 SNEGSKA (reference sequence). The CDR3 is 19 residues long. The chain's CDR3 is CSARENRVIFPPLNTEAFF. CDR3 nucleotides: TGCAGTGCTAGAGAGAACAGGGTAATCTTTCCCCCCCTCAACACTGAAGCTTTCTTT.

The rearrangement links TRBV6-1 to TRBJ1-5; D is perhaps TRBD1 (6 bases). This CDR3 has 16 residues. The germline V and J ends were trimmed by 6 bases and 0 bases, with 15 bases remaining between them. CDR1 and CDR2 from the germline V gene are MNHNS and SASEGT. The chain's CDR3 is CASREGGGSSNQPQHF. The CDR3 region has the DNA TGTGCCAGCAGGGAGGGGGGGGGCTCTAGCAATCAGCCCCAGCATTTT.

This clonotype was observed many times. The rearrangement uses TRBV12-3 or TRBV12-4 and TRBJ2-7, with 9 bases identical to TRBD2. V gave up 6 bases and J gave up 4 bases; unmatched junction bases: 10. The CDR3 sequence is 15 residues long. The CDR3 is CASRIEAGGRYEQYF. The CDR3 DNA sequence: TGTGCCAGCAGGATAGAAGCGGGAGGAAGGTACGAGCAGTACTTC.

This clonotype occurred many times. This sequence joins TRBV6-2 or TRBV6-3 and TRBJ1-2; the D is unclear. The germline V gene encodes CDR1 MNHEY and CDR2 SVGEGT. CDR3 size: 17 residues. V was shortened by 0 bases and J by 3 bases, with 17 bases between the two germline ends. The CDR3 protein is CASSYSATISAYYGYTF. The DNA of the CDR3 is TGTGCCAGCAGTTACTCGGCCACAATCTCGGCTTACTATGGCTACACCTTC.

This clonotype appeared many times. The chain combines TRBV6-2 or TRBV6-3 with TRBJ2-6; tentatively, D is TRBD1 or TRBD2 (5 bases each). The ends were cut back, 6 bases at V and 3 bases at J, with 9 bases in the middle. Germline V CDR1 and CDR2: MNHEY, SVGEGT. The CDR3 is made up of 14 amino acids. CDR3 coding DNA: TGTGCCAGCAGCGGGGCAGATGGGGCCAACGTCCTGACTTTC. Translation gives CASSGADGANVLTF.